The present entry profiles one TCR beta chain with its context. The data derive from a study of blood T cells in healthy people across ages. The overall study: About one barcoded beta molecule per two T cells was captured by template switching.

A second PCR of 7 to 11 cycles used a sample-barcoded 5' primer and a J-beta primer mix. Per-sample output comprised a minimum of 2.5 million paired-end reads containing CDR3. One entry per CDR3 protein results from TCRdb running MiXCR on the 5' RACE reads. The data show about 800,000 distinct CDR3 sequences, approximately 25% seen once. V dropped 3 bases and J dropped 0; count of bases not matched to a gene: 9. The CDR3 has 19 amino acids. Germline-derived CDR1 and CDR2 are KGHDR and SFDVKD. The same sample was also studied in work on T cells of mothers and their children. From that report: Relative to unrelated pairs, biologically related mother-child dyads exhibited marginally greater, non-significant overlap.

The V call is TRBV24-1, the J call TRBJ2-5; 13 positions agree with TRBD2. This TCR came from a boy between 10 and 17 years old in good health. The material sequenced was blood. The CDR3 loop is CATSDPPGLAGLYQETQYF. The CDR3 region has the DNA TGTGCCACCAGTGATCCCCCGGGACTAGCGGGGCTGTACCAAGAGACCCAGTACTTC.